The 5 T cell receptor beta chains reported below all come from one sample, sequenced in a study of cytomegalovirus exposure and HLA in healthy donors. This PCR relied on a set of 60 Vbeta primers and 13 Jbeta primers. The table came from immunoSEQ multiplex PCR; TCRdb's copy has only in-frame clones and leaves some out. The table includes 200,000 to 250,000 clones, roughly 89% detected once. Sequencing was performed on PBMCs. Every receptor here comes from a woman aged 18-29 years in good health and CMV-seronegative.

The V gene is TRBV7-7, the J gene TRBJ2-3, with D possibly being TRBD1 (5 bases). V lost 5 bases to trimming and J lost 8 bases, with 14 bases between them. This CDR3 spans 13 amino acids. Germline CDR1 reads SSHAT; CDR2 reads FNYEAQ (reference sequence). CDR3 in DNA: TGTGCCAGCAGCCCCACAGGAGTCGGTACGCAGTATTTT. Protein product: CASSPTGVGTQYF.

The chain combines TRBV7-2 with TRBJ2-1, with D possibly matching TRBD2 (7 bases). This CDR3 is built from 16 residues. The V gene lost 3 bases and the J gene lost 1 base, with 13 bases spanning the gap. Germline CDR1 reads SGHTA; CDR2 reads FQGNSA. CDR3 DNA: TGTGCCAGCAGCTTGGGGGCGGGGGTGTCCTACAATGAGCAGTTCTTC. Protein product: CASSLGAGVSYNEQFF.

V is TRBV30 and J is TRBJ2-2; no definite D call. V was trimmed by 5 bases and J by 6 bases, leaving 13 bases between them. The CDR3 is 13 residues long. Germline loops: CDR1 GTSNPN, CDR2 SVGIG (reference sequence). The CDR3 here is CAWGHASAGELFF. The CDR3 DNA reads TGTGCCTGGGGCCATGCCTCCGCCGGGGAGCTGTTTTTT.

The gene calls are TRBV9 and TRBJ2-5, with TRBD1 matching 9 bases. J gave up 1 base and V 4 bases, and 8 bases lay outside the gene matches. The CDR3 runs to 16 residues. Germline lookup yields CDR1 SGDLS and CDR2 YYNGEE. In nucleotides, the CDR3 is TGTGCCAGCAGCCCACCGACAGGGGGGCTCCAAGAGACCCAGTACTTC. Translation: CASSPPTGGLQETQYF.

The CDR3 here is CASSKGANTGELFF. The CDR3 region has the DNA TGTGCCAGCAGCAAGGGAGCGAACACCGGGGAGCTGTTTTTT. The gene calls are TRBV5-5 and TRBJ2-2, with a possible D match to TRBD2 (5 bases). The CDR3 is made up of 14 amino acids. Trimming took off 4 bases at V and 0 bases at J, with 7 bases between the two ends. Germline CDR1 and CDR2: SGHKS and YYEKEE (reference sequence).